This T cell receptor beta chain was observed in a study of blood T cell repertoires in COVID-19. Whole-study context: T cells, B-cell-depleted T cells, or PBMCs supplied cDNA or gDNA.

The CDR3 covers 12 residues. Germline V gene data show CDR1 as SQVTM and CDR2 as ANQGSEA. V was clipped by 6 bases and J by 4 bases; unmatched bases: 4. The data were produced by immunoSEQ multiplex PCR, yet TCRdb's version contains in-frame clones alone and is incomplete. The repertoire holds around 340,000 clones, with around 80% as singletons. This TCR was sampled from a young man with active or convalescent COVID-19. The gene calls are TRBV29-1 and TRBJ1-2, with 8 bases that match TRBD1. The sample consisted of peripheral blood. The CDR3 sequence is CSVDGTGYGYTF. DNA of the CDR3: TGCAGCGTCGACGGGACAGGCTATGGCTACACCTTC.